This T cell receptor beta chain was identified during a study of shared clonotypes between healthy human individuals. The CDR3 spans 11 residues. V was trimmed by 4 bases and J by 8 bases, leaving 9 bases between them. From germline, CDR1 is SGHKS and CDR2 YYEKEE (reference sequence). Sequencing was performed with immunoSEQ multiplex PCR; in TCRdb, only in-frame clones are kept and a portion is missing. The sample shows about 1.5 million clones, 95% to 99% of them seen only once. The source material was naive CD4+ T cells sorted from blood. This sample's subset: CD45RA+ positively selected. This rearrangement joins TRBV5-5 to TRBJ1-2, with D perhaps matching TRBD1 (5 bases). The source of this sequence is a man aged 25-45 years in good health. CDR3 region: CASSGGGGYTF. In DNA, the CDR3 is TGTGCCAGCAGCGGGGGAGGCGGCTACACCTTC. Together with reference TRBV5-5 and TRBJ1-2, the CDR3 gives the full variable domain: DAGVTQSPTHLIKTRGQQVTLRCSPISGHKSVSWYQQVLGQGPQFIFQYYEKEERGRGNFPDRFSARQFPNYSSELNVNALLLGDSALYLCASSGGGGYTFGSGTRLTVV.